The 8 T cell receptor beta chains given below trace back to one sample, sequenced in a study of shared clonotypes between healthy human individuals. Clones were sequenced by immunoSEQ multiplex PCR, and TCRdb holds only the in-frame ones, with some missing. The sample lists roughly 2.2 million clones, just over 90% occurring once. The source material was naive CD4+ T cells from PBMCs. As to subset: CD45RA+ positively selected. The source of these receptors is a man younger than 30 in good health. Some clones in this sample may be carry-over from other donors' samples.

The count of this clone is one. CDR3 nucleotide sequence: TGTGCCAGCAGATATGACATGTACACTGAAGCTTTCTTT. Translation: CASRYDMYTEAFF. The chain has TRBV7-2 and TRBJ1-1; D is undetermined. Germline V CDR1 and CDR2: SGHTA, FQGNSA. CDR3 length: 13 residues. V was shortened by 6 bases and J by 3 bases, with 11 bases between the two germline ends. Filled out from reference TRBV7-2 and TRBJ1-1, the complete variable domain reads GAGVSQSPSNKVTEKGKDVELRCDPISGHTALYWYRQSLGQGLEFLIYFQGNSAPDKSGLPSDRFSAERTGGSVSTLTIQRTQQEDSAVYLCASRYDMYTEAFFGQGTRLTVV.

The chain couples TRBV5-1 to TRBJ2-7; TRBD2 might be the D (5 bases). The V gene's germline CDR1 is SGHRS and CDR2 YFSETQ. This CDR3 is built from 14 residues. V shed 7 bases and J shed 4 bases, with 18 bases lying between them. The CDR3 DNA follows: TGCGCCAGCCGGGATCCCTTGGCGAATTACGAGCAGTACTTC. Its translation: CASRDPLANYEQYF.

Only one count was recorded for this clone. The chain employs TRBV29-1 and TRBJ2-5, with 14 nucleotides matching TRBD2. The J call may be in error: the DNA end matches TRBJ2-7 better. From germline, CDR1 is SQVTM and CDR2 ANQGSEA. CDR3 length: 17 amino acids. CDR3: CSVEGLAGDPTTYEQYF. The CDR3 nucleotides read TGCAGCGTTGAGGGACTAGCGGGAGACCCAACCACCTACGAGCAGTACTTC.

In DNA form, the CDR3 reads TGTGCCAGCAGCTTATTGAAGCCGGGGCAAAACTATGGCTACACCTTC. This translates into CASSLLKPGQNYGYTF. The V and J genes are TRBV7-9 and TRBJ1-2; D perhaps matches TRBD1 (5 bases). The V gene lost 2 bases and the J gene lost 2 bases, with 15 bases spanning the gap. The germline V gene encodes CDR1 SEHNR and CDR2 FQNEAQ (reference sequence). CDR3 length: 16 residues.

The rearrangement uses TRBV20-1 and TRBJ2-7; possibly TRBD2 for D (6 bases). The CDR3 runs 10 residues. Trimming removed 6 bases from V and 7 bases from J, with 10 bases in between. CDR1 and CDR2 from the germline V gene are DFQATT and SNEGSKA (reference sequence). The CDR3: CSALGGEQYF. The CDR3 coding sequence is TGCAGTGCCCTCGGAGGGGAGCAGTACTTC.

As concerns this clone: This sample includes further DNA sequences coding for the same CDR3. The V and J genes are TRBV7-6 and TRBJ2-5; no clear D. The CDR3 sequence is 11 residues long. Germline-derived CDR1 and CDR2 are SGHVS and FNYEAQ. V dropped 2 bases and J dropped 4 bases, with 2 bases sitting between them. The CDR3 is CASSLLETQYF. The CDR3 nucleotides are TGTGCCAGCAGCTTATTAGAGACCCAGTACTTC.

The chain links TRBV6-4 to TRBJ2-3, with a possible D match to TRBD2 (5 bases). V was cut by 2 bases and J by 3 bases, with 9 bases left in between. Germline V gives CDR1 MRHNA, CDR2 SNTAGT. This CDR3 has 14 amino acids. The chain's CDR3 is CASSDRGWTDTQYF. CDR3 DNA: TGTGCCAGCAGTGACCGGGGTTGGACAGATACGCAGTATTTT.

Regarding this clone: Other DNA sequences in this specimen translate into the identical CDR3. DNA for the CDR3: TGCGCCAGCAGCTTGGTCGGGGAAGGTACAGATACGCAGTATTTT. This codes for CASSLVGEGTDTQYF. This chain joins TRBV5-1 and TRBJ2-3, with D possibly matching TRBD2 (5 bases). From germline, CDR1 is SGHRS and CDR2 YFSETQ. Between the trimmed V and J ends, which lost 0 bases and 3 bases, there was a span of 11 bases. This CDR3 region has 15 residues.